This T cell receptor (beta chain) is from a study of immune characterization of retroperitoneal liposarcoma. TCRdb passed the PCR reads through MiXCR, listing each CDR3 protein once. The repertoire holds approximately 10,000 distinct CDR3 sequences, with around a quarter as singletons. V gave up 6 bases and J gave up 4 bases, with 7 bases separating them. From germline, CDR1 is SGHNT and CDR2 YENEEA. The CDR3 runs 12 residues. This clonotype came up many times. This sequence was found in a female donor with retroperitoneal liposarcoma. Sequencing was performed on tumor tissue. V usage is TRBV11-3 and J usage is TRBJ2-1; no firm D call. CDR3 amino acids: CASRDRYNEQFF. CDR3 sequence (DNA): TGTGCCAGCAGGGACCGTTACAATGAGCAGTTCTTC.